Listed below are T cell receptor beta chains from one sample, sequenced in a study of cytomegalovirus exposure and HLA in healthy donors. This table comes from immunoSEQ multiplex PCR, and its TCRdb copy is limited to in-frame clones, with some not included. The sample has about 160,000 clones, roughly 80% seen once; the top ten hold under 1.5%. Input material: PBMCs. Every receptor here comes from a woman under 40 in good health and CMV-seronegative. Both conserved end residues are part of each CDR3. D genes are given only for firm matches. Rows may omit the clone size; those that give it use once, few, many or a size class.

size	V	J	D	CDR3	DNA
-	TRBV5-4	TRBJ1-3	TRBD1	CASSRGQGSAENTIYF	TGTGCCAGCAGCCGAGGACAGGGGTCAGCCGAAAACACCATATATTTT
few	TRBV30	TRBJ1-1	TRBD1	CAWSPRDRGLTTEAFF	TGTGCCTGGAGTCCCCGGGACAGGGGATTGACCACTGAAGCTTTCTTT
once	TRBV27	TRBJ2-1	-	CASSSYGSSYNEQFF	TGTGCCAGCAGTTCTTACGGGAGCTCCTACAATGAGCAGTTCTTC
-	TRBV5-1	TRBJ2-5	TRBD2	CASSLGLAGGMTQYF	TGCGCCAGCAGCTTGGGACTAGCGGGGGGGATGACCCAGTACTTC
-	TRBV5-6	TRBJ2-5	-	CASSFDARTIWRETQYF	TGTGCCAGCAGCTTTGACGCCCGGACAATATGGCGAGAGACCCAGTACTTC
-	TRBV7-8	TRBJ1-2	TRBD1	CASSSLQGEDGYTF	TGTGCCAGCAGCTCATTACAGGGGGAGGATGGCTACACCTTC
-	TRBV30	TRBJ1-5	-	CAWTQGSNQPQHF	TGTGCCTGGACGCAGGGAAGCAATCAGCCCCAGCATTTT
-	TRBV6-1	TRBJ1-4	-	CASLQIPNEKLFF	TGTGCCAGTTTACAGATCCCTAATGAAAAACTGTTTTTT
-	TRBV7-2	TRBJ1-5	-	CASSVSGGGNQPQHF	TGTGCCAGCAGCGTAAGCGGGGGTGGCAATCAGCCCCAGCATTTT
-	TRBV9	TRBJ2-7	-	CASSVDGVRTSYEQYF	TGTGCCAGCAGCGTAGACGGGGTCCGGACTTCCTACGAGCAGTACTTC
few	TRBV2	TRBJ2-1	-	CASRERVTSYNEQFF	TGTGCCAGCAGAGAACGGGTCACCTCCTACAATGAGCAGTTCTTC
-	TRBV6-1	TRBJ1-4	-	CASIFALATNEKLFF	TGTGCCAGCATTTTCGCACTCGCAACTAATGAAAAACTGTTTTTT